A single sample gave rise to the 32 T cell receptor beta chains below, sequenced in a study of persistence of HIV-infected CD4 T cells. No antigen has been identified for these receptors. Anti-CD3/anti-CD28 beads served as a nonspecific positive control stimulus. Responding CD4+ T cells were sorted by upregulation of both CD40 ligand and CD69. This was the immunoSEQ version 4 assay in survey mode. Produced via immunoSEQ multiplex PCR; TCRdb's table is partial and in-frame only. The table includes around 47,000 clones, roughly nine tenths detected once. The sample here was CD4+ T cells sorted from PBMCs after roughly 18-hour stimulation, taken from a patient who received antiretroviral therapy. The receptors shown here come from an adult man with HIV who was CMV-seropositive.

This sequence joins TRBV3-1 (or the pseudogene TRBV3-2) and TRBJ2-7, with 9 bases lining up with TRBD1. The germline V gene has CDR1 LGHDT and CDR2 YNNKEL (reference sequence). J was trimmed by 7 bases and V by 2 bases; bases with no gene match: 9. CDR3 length: 15 residues. DNA of the CDR3: TGTGCCAGCAGCCAAAGTACGGACAGGGGAGGAGAGCAGTACTTC. Its protein is CASSQSTDRGGEQYF.

The chain carries TRBV7-8 and TRBJ2-1; TRBD1 aligns across 7 bases. This CDR3 has 13 amino acids. V was pared by 5 bases and J by 8 bases, with 6 bases of the junction left unmatched. CDR1 and CDR2 from the germline V gene are SGHVS and FQNEAQ. CDR3 protein: CASSRDSQDEQFF. The CDR3 nucleotides read TGTGCCAGCAGCAGGGACAGTCAAGATGAGCAGTTCTTC.

J is TRBJ1-2 and V is TRBV5-1; TRBD1 might be the D (5 bases). Germline CDR1 reads SGHRS; CDR2 reads YFSETQ. This CDR3 spans 14 amino acids. Trimming removed 0 bases from V and 4 bases from J, with 10 bases in between. CDR3 amino acids: CASSLGDPGYGYTF. The CDR3 nucleotides are TGCGCCAGCAGCTTGGGGGACCCCGGCTATGGCTACACCTTC.

The chain is built from TRBV3-1 (or the pseudogene TRBV3-2) and TRBJ1-2; 10 bases agree with TRBD1. V was clipped by 1 base and J by 6 bases; unmatched bases: 5. Germline V gene lookup returns CDR1 LGHDT and CDR2 YNNKEL (reference sequence). The CDR3 loop spans 15 amino acids. CDR3 DNA: TGTGCCAGCAGCCAAGTCGACAGGGGGCTGAATGGCTACACCTTC. Amino acid sequence: CASSQVDRGLNGYTF.

The V and J genes are TRBV4-2 and TRBJ2-5; the D gene is possibly TRBD1 (6 bases). The CDR3 is 17 residues long. Germline CDR1 is LGHNA and CDR2 is YNFKEQ. Trimming removed 0 bases at V and 5 bases at J, with 19 bases between. CDR3 nucleotide sequence: TGTGCCAGCAGCCAAGATCCCCGGGGACACCCATGGGAGACCCAGTACTTC. It specifies CASSQDPRGHPWETQYF.

This clone showed up just a few times. The chain couples TRBV9 to TRBJ2-1; TRBD1 matches at 8 bases. The CDR3 consists of 14 residues. Germline V gives CDR1 SGDLS, CDR2 YYNGEE. J was trimmed by 8 bases and V by 1 base; bases with no gene match: 5. In DNA, the CDR3 is TGTGCCAGCAGCGTACAGGGGGCTACGCATGAGCAGTTCTTC. It codes for CASSVQGATHEQFF. Looking up the rest from reference TRBV9 and TRBJ2-1 gives the full variable domain: DSGVTQTPKHLITATGQRVTLRCSPRSGDLSVYWYQQSLDQGLQFLIQYYNGEERAKGNILERFSAQQFPDLHSELNLSSLELGDSALYFCASSVQGATHEQFFGPGTRLTVL.

There are a few counts of this clone. V gene TRBV6-5 combines with J gene TRBJ2-7; TRBD2 might be the D (6 bases). The germline V gene encodes CDR1 MNHEY and CDR2 SVGAGI. V was trimmed by 5 bases and J by 1 base, leaving 12 bases between them. The CDR3 totals 14 residues. The CDR3 DNA follows: TGTGCCAGCAGTCCGGAGGGTAATTCCTACGAGCAGTACTTC. It yields the protein CASSPEGNSYEQYF.

The V gene is TRBV3-1 (or the pseudogene TRBV3-2), the J gene TRBJ1-1; D may be TRBD1 (6 bases). Germline V gene lookup returns CDR1 LGHDT and CDR2 YNNKEL (reference sequence). The CDR3 totals 13 residues. V was pared by 4 bases and J by 7 bases, with 13 bases between. The CDR3 DNA reads as TGTGCCAGCAGCCTGGGGGGGCGCAGTGAAGCTTTCTTT. It is translated as CASSLGGRSEAFF.

The chain carries TRBV6-1 and TRBJ2-1; 11 bases map to TRBD1. This CDR3 region has 17 residues. V was clipped by 1 base and J by 5 bases; unmatched bases: 7. The germline CDR1 and CDR2 sequences are MNHNS and SASEGT. CDR3 loop: CASSEVWTGGPNNEQFF. The CDR3 nucleotides are TGTGCCAGCAGTGAAGTTTGGACAGGGGGCCCGAACAATGAGCAGTTCTTC.

The chain links TRBV6-5 to TRBJ2-7; 8 bases map to TRBD2. Per germline, CDR1 MNHEY and CDR2 SVGAGI. The CDR3 consists of 14 residues. V lost 7 bases and J lost 2; bases outside the gene matches: 7. The CDR3 DNA is TGTGCCAGCACGCAGCGGGGGCAAGCCTACGAGCAGTACTTC. Its translation: CASTQRGQAYEQYF.

The chain employs TRBV5-1 and TRBJ1-5; no clear D gene. Germline lookup yields CDR1 SGHRS and CDR2 YFSETQ. CDR3 length: 14 amino acids. V lost 0 bases to trimming and J lost 7 bases, with 11 bases between them. CDR3 sequence: CASSLGDPSQPQHF. CDR3 nucleotides: TGCGCCAGCAGCTTGGGTGACCCCAGCCAGCCCCAGCATTTT.

This chain links TRBV14 with TRBJ2-4; D uncertain. Germline V gene data show CDR1 as SGHDN and CDR2 as FVKESK. Deletions cut 0 bases from V and 0 bases from J, with 9 bases between. The CDR3 is 16 residues long. CDR3 in DNA: TGTGCCAGCAGCCAAGACAGTAGACTAGCCAAAAACATTCAGTACTTC. This gives the protein CASSQDSRLAKNIQYF.

The chain recombines TRBV28 with TRBJ2-7; 12 bases map to TRBD1. With 4 bases clipped from V and 9 bases from J, the junction kept 7 bases outside the gene matches. From germline, CDR1 is MDHEN and CDR2 SYDVKM. This CDR3 spans 14 amino acids. The CDR3 sequence is CASSYAGTGGGQYF. CDR3 sequence (DNA): TGTGCCAGCAGTTACGCCGGGACAGGGGGCGGGCAGTACTTC.

The CDR3 DNA reads TGTGCCAGCAGTGAATGGGACAGGGACCCTGGTGAGCAGTTCTTC. Its translation is CASSEWDRDPGEQFF. The chain employs TRBV25-1 and TRBJ2-1; TRBD1 matches at 9 bases. J lost 9 bases, V lost 1 base, and 7 bases had no gene match. Germline V gene data show CDR1 as MGHDK and CDR2 as SYGVNS. The CDR3 totals 15 residues.

The V and J genes are TRBV6-4 and TRBJ1-3; a possible D gene is TRBD1 (5 bases). CDR3 length: 11 residues. Per germline, CDR1 MRHNA and CDR2 SNTAGT. Here the CDR3 reads CSGLSGNTIYF. CDR3 nucleotides: TGTTCAGGGCTCTCTGGAAACACCATATATTTT.

The J gene is TRBJ1-2, the V gene TRBV27; D uncertain. The germline V and J ends were trimmed by 6 bases and 4 bases, with 15 bases remaining between them. The CDR3 is made up of 14 amino acids. The germline CDR1 and CDR2 sequences are MNHEY and SMNVEV (reference sequence). CDR3 coding DNA: TGTGCCAGCAGGTTTGGGGTGTCGGGCTATGGCTACACCTTC. The encoded protein is CASRFGVSGYGYTF.

The rearrangement uses TRBV18 and TRBJ2-1; weak D call: TRBD1 (5 bases). V shed 0 bases and J shed 10 bases, with 10 bases lying between them. Germline assignment: CDR1 KGHSH and CDR2 LQKENI. The CDR3 consists of 13 residues. The CDR3 protein is CASSPPPGWEQFF. The CDR3 nucleotides are TGTGCCAGCTCACCACCCCCAGGGTGGGAGCAGTTCTTC.

This clone appeared a few times. This sequence joins TRBV7-9 and TRBJ2-2; perhaps D is TRBD1 or TRBD2 (5 bases each). The germline V gene encodes CDR1 SEHNR and CDR2 FQNEAQ (reference sequence). Deletions cut 5 bases from V and 2 bases from J, with 12 bases between. CDR3 size: 15 residues. CDR3 nucleotides: TGTGCCAGCAGCCCGGGACGGCAAAACACCGGGGAGCTGTTTTTT. It is translated as CASSPGRQNTGELFF.

The V call is TRBV27, the J call TRBJ1-2; a possible D gene is TRBD1 (5 bases). Germline V gene sequence: CDR1 MNHEY, CDR2 SMNVEV (reference sequence). The CDR3 loop spans 12 amino acids. Trimming shortened V by 3 bases and J by 5 bases, and 7 bases separated the two germline ends. The CDR3: CASSLAGYGYTF. In nucleotides, the CDR3 is TGTGCCAGCAGTTTGGCAGGGTATGGCTACACCTTC.

The genes are TRBV3-1 (or the pseudogene TRBV3-2) and TRBJ2-7; perhaps TRBD2 as D (5 bases). Germline values: CDR1 LGHDT, CDR2 YNNKEL (reference sequence). The CDR3 length is 12 residues. With 4 bases removed from V and 4 bases from J, the gap between germline ends came to 8 bases. In DNA form, the CDR3 reads TGTGCCAGCAGCCCAAGAGGGTACGAGCAGTACTTC. It specifies CASSPRGYEQYF.

There are a few counts of this clone. The rearrangement links TRBV24-1 to TRBJ2-2; D gene unclear. CDR1 is KGHDR, CDR2 SFDVKD, per germline. Trimming removed 3 bases from V and 1 base from J, with 2 bases in between. The CDR3 contains 13 residues. The CDR3 DNA reads as TGTGCCACCAGTGATGTGAACACCGGGGAGCTGTTTTTT. Its protein product is CATSDVNTGELFF.

The genes are TRBV7-2 and TRBJ2-3; D not resolved. V was trimmed by 6 bases and J by 2 bases, leaving 12 bases between them. This CDR3 is built from 14 residues. Germline CDR1 is SGHTA and CDR2 is FQGNSA. As DNA, the CDR3 is TGTGCCAGCAGTGCACAAGCGTCCACAGATACGCAGTATTTT. Translated: CASSAQASTDTQYF.

This rearrangement joins TRBV19 to TRBJ1-3; no firm D call. The CDR3 covers 16 residues. Germline V gene lookup returns CDR1 LNHDA and CDR2 SQIVND (reference sequence). V lost 8 bases and J 0 bases, leaving 17 bases between the germline ends. The CDR3 loop reads CASGLTRSFSGNTIYF. The CDR3, as DNA: TGTGCCAGTGGGCTGACACGGTCCTTCTCTGGAAACACCATATATTTT.

CDR3 sequence reads: CASSKDRPTYEQYF. The CDR3 DNA reads TGCGCCAGCAGCAAGGACAGGCCTACCTACGAGCAGTACTTC. The V gene is TRBV5-1, the J gene TRBJ2-7, with TRBD1 matching 7 bases. V gave up 4 bases and J gave up 2 bases; unmatched junction bases: 6. CDR3 length equals 14 residues. Germline CDR1 SGHRS, CDR2 YFSETQ. Looking up the rest from reference TRBV5-1 and TRBJ2-7 gives the full variable domain: KAGVTQTPRYLIKTRGQQVTLSCSPISGHRSVSWYQQTPGQGLQFLFEYFSETQRNKGNFPGRFSGRQFSNSRSEMNVSTLELGDSALYLCASSKDRPTYEQYFGPGTRLTVT.

V is TRBV7-2 and J is TRBJ2-3; 8 nucleotides line up with TRBD2. V shed 4 bases and J 10 bases; nucleotides not matched to a gene: 13. Germline V CDR1 and CDR2: SGHTA, FQGNSA. This CDR3 comprises 15 residues. The DNA of the CDR3 is TGTGCCAGCAGCTCTGAGGGCGGGGGGCTGGCTCCGCAGTATTTT. It specifies CASSSEGGGLAPQYF.

The chain links TRBV9 to TRBJ1-4; no definite D call. The CDR3 loop spans 14 amino acids. Trimming shortened V by 1 base and J by 5 bases, and 9 bases separated the two germline ends. Germline V gene sequence: CDR1 SGDLS, CDR2 YYNGEE. Here the CDR3 DNA reads TGTGCCAGCAGCGTATCGGACGGAAATGAAAAACTGTTTTTT. It is translated as CASSVSDGNEKLFF.

The V call is TRBV4-1, the J call TRBJ2-1; perhaps TRBD1 as D (5 bases). The V gene lost 0 bases and the J gene lost 13 bases, with 10 bases spanning the gap. Looked up from germline, CDR1 is MGHRA and CDR2 is YSYEKL. This CDR3 contains 12 residues. The CDR3 loop is CASSQDEGAQFF. CDR3 coding DNA: TGCGCCAGCAGCCAAGATGAAGGGGCACAGTTCTTC.

V usage is TRBV6-5 and J usage is TRBJ2-6, with TRBD1 matching 8 bases. V lost 7 bases and J lost 3; bases outside the gene matches: 5. The germline gives CDR1 MNHEY, CDR2 SVGAGI. The CDR3 has 15 residues. CDR3 region: CASTLDRGGANVLTF. The CDR3 DNA follows: TGTGCCAGCACCCTAGACAGGGGTGGGGCCAACGTCCTGACTTTC.

This chain connects TRBV5-8 to TRBJ2-7; possibly TRBD1 for D (5 bases). Germline V lookup: CDR1 SGHTS, CDR2 YDEGEE. The V and J ends lost 1 base and 7 bases respectively, with 15 bases between them. This CDR3 is 14 amino acids long. CDR3 amino acids: CASSLLRDQGEQYF. CDR3 bases: TGTGCCAGCAGCTTGCTCAGGGATCAGGGAGAGCAGTACTTC.

This chain joins TRBV19 and TRBJ1-1; D is undetermined. Between the trimmed V and J ends, which lost 3 bases and 4 bases, there was a span of 12 bases. The CDR3 consists of 14 residues. Germline CDR1 LNHDA, CDR2 SQIVND (reference sequence). CDR3 nucleotides: TGTGCCAGTAGTATCTCGGGTAGGCCCACTGAAGCTTTCTTT. This translates into CASSISGRPTEAFF.

The chain uses TRBV7-2 and TRBJ2-7; 9 bases match TRBD2. The length of the CDR3 is 15 residues. Germline CDR1 reads SGHTA; CDR2 reads FQGNSA. Trimming removed 2 bases from V and 2 bases from J; junction bases left unmatched: 4. The CDR3 is CASSLSLAGPYEQYF. CDR3 in DNA: TGTGCCAGCAGCTTATCTCTAGCGGGGCCCTACGAGCAGTACTTC.

This clone came up once. In DNA, the CDR3 is TGCGCCAGCAGCCAAGCGGACAGGGAAACCTACGAGCAGTACTTC. The encoded protein is CASSQADRETYEQYF. This chain links TRBV4-1 with TRBJ2-7, with 8 bases fitting TRBD1. The CDR3 covers 15 residues. Losses at the gene ends were 1 base for V and 2 bases for J; bases not matched to a gene: 4. The germline gives CDR1 MGHRA, CDR2 YSYEKL.